The present T cell receptor beta chain was sequenced within a study of OX40 agonist ivuxolimab in advanced cancers. General study points: On average, CD8+ T cells had more expanded clones than CD4+.

Autoimmune disease history or systemic immunosuppression disqualified patients. The germline V gene encodes CDR1 SEHNR and CDR2 FQNEAQ (reference sequence). The CDR3 covers 13 residues. Trimming pared 2 bases from V and 3 bases from J, leaving 8 bases between. The assay was immunoSEQ multiplex PCR, and TCRdb's table has in-frame clones only and misses some. The table includes roughly 67,000 clones, around 87% detected once. Points on this clone: The antigen remains undetermined.

V usage is TRBV7-9 and J usage is TRBJ2-7; D gene uncertain. The sequencing used CD4+ or CD8+ T cells sorted from blood, collected in a trial of the OX40 agonist ivuxolimab. This TCR derives from an adult with an advanced solid tumor such as melanoma, head and neck, liver or kidney cancer. The chain's CDR3 is CASSLPLVYEQYF. CDR3 nucleotides: TGTGCCAGCAGCTTACCATTGGTCTACGAGCAGTACTTC.